This T cell receptor beta chain was documented in a study of shared clonotypes between healthy human individuals. Overall study results and limits: It was observed that 4% to 6% of naive CD4 clonotypes were shared across several donors.

It was at deep level that the assay was run. Method: immunoSEQ multiplex PCR; TCRdb's copy keeps in-frame clones and lacks some. The sample contains 2 million to 2.5 million clones, 80% to 95% of which appear only once. Trimming cost V 4 bases and J 2 bases; bases outside gene matches: 7. The CDR3 runs 15 residues. Germline V CDR1 and CDR2: SGHRS, YFSETQ. Nashville, Tennessee was home to all donors, each a Caucasian adult. Of note for this clone: The antigen is not known.

V usage is TRBV5-1 and J usage is TRBJ2-3, with TRBD1 matching 7 bases. This TCR was sampled from a man aged 18 to 35 in good health. Some clones in this sample may be carry-over from other donors' samples. The sequenced material came from naive CD4+ T cells from PBMCs. As to subset: CD45RA+ positively selected. The CDR3 protein is CASSHGTANTDTQYF. DNA for the CDR3: TGCGCCAGCAGCCATGGGACAGCTAACACAGATACGCAGTATTTT.